This TCR beta chain came from a study of shared clonotypes between healthy human individuals. For the study at large: CD4 naive and CD4 memory each took three plates per donor, while CD8 naive took two and CD8 memory one.

Overall study findings and caveats: The study's rarefaction showed incomplete sorted-subset sequencing despite large depth.

This CDR3 spans 14 amino acids. CDR1 SGHNT and CDR2 YYREEE come from the germline V gene (reference sequence). V trimming: 5 bases; J trimming: 8 bases; junction bases outside the gene matches: 10. Deep-level settings were used for running the assay. Only in-frame clones appear in the TCRdb table, and some are missing; sequencing was by immunoSEQ multiplex PCR. The profile shows millions of clones, approximately 95% of them singletons. With regard to this clone: Its antigen is not known.

This sequence joins TRBV5-4 and TRBJ1-2; 9 bases align to TRBD1. The TCR was taken from a young man in good health. The source material was naive CD4+ T cells sorted from blood. The subset denotes: CD45RA+ positively selected. The CDR3 nucleotides are TGTGCCAGCAGTGCGACAGGGGGAGGGGGAGGCTACACCTTC. This translates into CASSATGGGGGYTF.